The 28 T cell receptor beta chains listed next were all sequenced from one sample in a study of T cells in Graves' hyperthyroidism and ophthalmopathy. Amplified regions were TCR beta CDR3 sequences from RNA transcripts. In the first-round RT-PCR of the TCR CDR3, the HTBI primer set was used. TCRdb reprocessed the multiplex PCR reads with MiXCR, giving one entry per CDR3 protein. This sample has approximately 400,000 distinct CDR3 sequences, with approximately 13% found just once. The sample consisted of blood. The receptors were gathered from a man aged 30 to 45 with Graves' hyperthyroidism that later progressed to Graves' ophthalmopathy.

This clonotype was seen repeatedly, ten times or more. V usage is TRBV7-6 and J usage is TRBJ2-5; TRBD2 matches at 9 bases. The trim removed 3 bases at V and 5 bases at J, leaving 4 bases unmatched. CDR1 and CDR2 from the germline V gene are SGHVS and FNYEAQ. CDR3 length: 14 amino acids. This CDR3 is CASSLVAGDETQYF. The CDR3 coding sequence is TGTGCCAGCAGCTTGGTAGCGGGGGATGAGACCCAGTACTTC.

The V and J genes are TRBV6-2 or TRBV6-3 and TRBJ2-7; 7 bases line up with TRBD1. J was trimmed by 4 bases and V by 3 bases; bases with no gene match: 15. From germline, CDR1 is MNHEY and CDR2 SVGEGT. CDR3 length equals 17 residues. CDR3 nucleotides: TGTGCCAGCAGTTATAGGGCTTTAAGGGGGCAATCGTACGAGCAGTACTTC. Protein product: CASSYRALRGQSYEQYF.

This clonotype was observed a handful of times. The chain links TRBV10-3 to TRBJ2-5; the match to TRBD2 covers 8 bases. This CDR3 has 10 residues. The germline gives CDR1 ENHRY, CDR2 SYGVKD. Here the CDR3 reads CAAGGETQYF. DNA for the CDR3: TGTGCGGCGGGGGGAGAGACCCAGTACTTC.

V and J are TRBV5-4 and TRBJ1-1, with TRBD1 identical over 7 bases. V lost 4 bases to trimming and J lost 4 bases; unmatched junction nucleotides: 7. Germline lookup yields CDR1 SGHNT and CDR2 YYREEE (reference sequence). The CDR3 sequence is 14 residues long. The CDR3 is CASSTQGTGTEAFF. The CDR3 DNA sequence: TGTGCCAGCAGCACACAGGGGACGGGCACTGAAGCTTTCTTT.

The V call is TRBV5-1, the J call TRBJ2-2; 7 bases map to TRBD1. The CDR3 is 17 amino acids. J gave up 2 bases and V 2 bases, and 9 bases lay outside the gene matches. The germline CDR1 and CDR2 sequences are SGHRS and YFSETQ. The CDR3 sequence is CASSFLPRQGNTGELFF. CDR3 in DNA: TGCGCCAGCAGCTTTCTACCGAGACAGGGTAACACCGGGGAGCTGTTTTTT.

This clonotype has at least ten counts. This rearrangement joins TRBV28 to TRBJ1-2, with D uncertain. The germline V gene has CDR1 MDHEN and CDR2 SYDVKM. V lost 3 bases to trimming and J lost 7 bases, with 12 bases between them. The CDR3 loop spans 13 amino acids. The CDR3 reads CASSLTLMGGYTF. As DNA, the CDR3 is TGTGCCAGCAGTTTGACACTAATGGGTGGCTACACCTTC.

There are a few counts of this clonotype. This chain connects TRBV18 to TRBJ1-2; D gene ambiguous. Germline CDR1 KGHSH, CDR2 LQKENI. The V gene lost 0 bases and the J gene lost 5 bases, with 7 bases spanning the gap. The CDR3 length is 13 residues. The CDR3 spells CASSPPTEYGYTF. DNA of the CDR3: TGTGCCAGCTCACCACCCACTGAATATGGCTACACCTTC.

The genes are TRBV7-9 and TRBJ2-7; TRBD1 matches 10 bases. This CDR3 has 14 residues. Germline V gene sequence: CDR1 SEHNR, CDR2 FQNEAQ (reference sequence). The trim removed 3 bases at V and 6 bases at J, leaving 5 bases unmatched. CDR3 DNA sequence: TGTGCCAGCAGCTTGGGGGGGGACAGGGGCGAGCAGTACTTC. This sequence encodes CASSLGGDRGEQYF.

Many counts were recorded for this clonotype. CDR3 nucleotides: TGTGCCAGCAGTACCCAAGGGGGTCGCGACGAGCAGTACTTC. It is translated as CASSTQGGRDEQYF. This sequence joins TRBV6-1 and TRBJ2-7; possible D gene TRBD1, 6 bases. This CDR3 is built from 14 residues. CDR1 MNHNS and CDR2 SASEGT come from the germline V gene. The V gene lost 5 bases and the J gene lost 5 bases, with 16 bases spanning the gap.

At least ten counts were recorded for this clonotype. This chain links TRBV12-5 with TRBJ2-7, with unresolved D. Germline V gene data show CDR1 as LGHNT and CDR2 as FRNRAP. Deletions cut 1 base from V and 2 bases from J, with 3 bases between. The CDR3 has 12 residues. The CDR3, as DNA: TGTGCTAGTGGTTTGGCTACCTACGAGCAGTACTTC. It translates to CASGLATYEQYF.

This clonotype was recorded at least ten times. The DNA of the CDR3 is TGTGCCAGCAGTTTCTCATTGGGGACCACCTATGGCTACACCTTC. It yields the protein CASSFSLGTTYGYTF. The chain joins TRBV6-5 to TRBJ1-2; D might be TRBD1 (5 bases). Between the trimmed V and J ends, which lost 4 bases and 4 bases, there was a span of 16 bases. Germline values: CDR1 MNHEY, CDR2 SVGAGI. The CDR3 extends over 15 amino acids.

This clonotype was counted many times. The V call is TRBV28, the J call TRBJ2-7; D ambiguous. From germline, CDR1 is MDHEN and CDR2 SYDVKM. CDR3 length: 13 residues. V lost 5 bases and J 6 bases, leaving 14 bases between the germline ends. The CDR3 DNA follows: TGTGCCAGCAGTCGCTCGGTGGTGGGCGAGCAGTACTTC. This sequence encodes CASSRSVVGEQYF.

Ten or more counts support this clonotype. The genes are TRBV5-1 and TRBJ1-2; perhaps TRBD1 as D (5 bases). The germline V gene has CDR1 SGHRS and CDR2 YFSETQ. This CDR3 spans 14 amino acids. Trimming shortened V by 5 bases and J by 7 bases, and 18 bases separated the two germline ends. CDR3 nucleotide sequence: TGCGCCAGCAGAAATACGAGGGGTGTCGGTGGCTACACCTTC. Protein product: CASRNTRGVGGYTF.

This clonotype was seen ten or more times. The chain has TRBV6-1 and TRBJ1-2, with D unclear. The V end was cut by 6 bases, the J end by 7 bases, with 15 bases between. CDR1 and CDR2 (germline): MNHNS, SASEGT. The CDR3 sequence is 13 residues long. CDR3 amino acids: CASSLNPMFGYTF. CDR3 sequence (DNA): TGTGCCAGCAGCCTAAACCCCATGTTTGGCTACACCTTC.

This clonotype has at least ten counts. The chain carries TRBV6-1 and TRBJ2-7; 7 nucleotides line up with TRBD1. Germline CDR1 is MNHNS and CDR2 is SASEGT. With 6 bases clipped from V and 6 bases from J, the junction kept 14 bases outside the gene matches. The CDR3 loop spans 15 amino acids. CDR3 DNA sequence: TGTGCCAGCAGGCTTGGGACAGAGAATAGTGGCGAGCAGTACTTC. Translated, it gives CASRLGTENSGEQYF.

This clonotype appeared a few times. The chain carries TRBV7-9 and TRBJ2-3, with a possible D match to TRBD1 (6 bases). The germline CDR1 and CDR2 sequences are SEHNR and FQNEAQ (reference sequence). The V end was cut by 4 bases, the J end by 2 bases, with 10 bases between. The CDR3 is made up of 14 amino acids. The CDR3 protein is CASSSWTDTDTQYF. As DNA, the CDR3 is TGTGCCAGCAGCTCATGGACAGACACAGATACGCAGTATTTT.

This clonotype was detected a few times. It may be a read error: a sequence one base away is much more abundant. The chain couples TRBV20-1 to TRBJ2-7; D is undetermined. Trimming removed 6 bases at V and 2 bases at J, with 11 bases between. Germline CDR1 DFQATT, CDR2 SNEGSKA (reference sequence). The CDR3 totals 12 residues. The CDR3 protein is CSALTGPYEQYF. The CDR3 nucleotides are TGCAGTGCCTTGACGGGCCCCTACGAGCAGTACTTC.

The sample holds many counts of this clonotype. This rearrangement joins TRBV5-1 to TRBJ1-1; D is uncertain. CDR3 size: 14 residues. Trimming pared 4 bases from V and 5 bases from J, leaving 15 bases between. Germline V lookup: CDR1 SGHRS, CDR2 YFSETQ. Here the CDR3 DNA reads TGCGCCAGCAGCGAAACCGGTTGGACGACTGAAGCTTTCTTT. The encoded protein is CASSETGWTTEAFF.

The table lists this clonotype with many counts. The chain uses TRBV20-1 and TRBJ1-5; 7 nucleotides line up with TRBD1. The J segment lost 3 bases and the V segment lost 7 bases, leaving 6 bases of the junction unmatched. Germline lookup yields CDR1 DFQATT and CDR2 SNEGSKA (reference sequence). CDR3 size: 13 residues. The CDR3 DNA reads as TGCAGTGGGGCGGACAGGATCAATCAGCCCCAGCATTTT. This translates into CSGADRINQPQHF.

This clonotype was observed a few times. J is TRBJ1-5 and V is TRBV12-3 or TRBV12-4, with 7 nucleotides matching TRBD1. Losses at the gene ends were 5 bases for V and 4 bases for J; bases not matched to a gene: 5. The CDR3 contains 14 residues. CDR3 loop: CASSPDRVNQPQHF. CDR3 sequence (DNA): TGTGCCAGCAGTCCCGACAGGGTTAATCAGCCCCAGCATTTT.

The table lists this clonotype with many counts. The gene calls are TRBV6-1 and TRBJ1-5; D call uncertain. Trimming cost V 5 bases and J 7 bases, with 12 bases left between them. This CDR3 has 13 amino acids. Germline V gene sequence: CDR1 MNHNS, CDR2 SASEGT. In nucleotides, the CDR3 is TGTGCCAGCAGTTATGGGTGGAACCAGCCCCAGCATTTT. Its protein is CASSYGWNQPQHF.

This clonotype has at least ten counts. The chain employs TRBV28 and TRBJ2-3; D not certain. Germline CDR1 MDHEN, CDR2 SYDVKM. Deletions cut 3 bases from V and 5 bases from J, with 3 bases between. The CDR3 covers 11 residues. The CDR3 is CASSFVDTQYF. DNA of the CDR3: TGTGCCAGCAGTTTTGTAGATACGCAGTATTTT.

The table lists this clonotype with many counts. J is TRBJ2-1 and V is TRBV12-3 or TRBV12-4, with TRBD2 identical over 9 bases. There are 15 residues in the CDR3. Losses at the gene ends were 4 bases for V and 6 bases for J; bases not matched to a gene: 7. The CDR3 DNA reads as TGTGCCAGCAGTTCTCGCCCGCGGGGGGGCAATGAGCAGTTCTTC. Protein sequence: CASSSRPRGGNEQFF.

About this clonotype: A much larger clone is a single base away; this may be a read error. This chain links TRBV11-3 with TRBJ1-1; tentatively, D is TRBD1 (6 bases). CDR1 SGHNT and CDR2 YENEEA come from the germline V gene. This CDR3 is built from 15 residues. In nucleotides, the CDR3 is TGTGCCAGCAGCCTCCTGACAGGAATGAACGCTGAAGCTTTCTTT. It is translated as CASSLLTGMNAEAFF.

There are many counts of this clonotype. The chain recombines TRBV20-1 with TRBJ2-7; possible D gene TRBD2, 7 bases. CDR3 length: 14 residues. Deletions cut 4 bases from V and 2 bases from J, with 15 bases between. The V gene's germline CDR1 is DFQATT and CDR2 SNEGSKA (reference sequence). This CDR3 reads CSAKAGGGPYEQYF. DNA of the CDR3: TGCAGTGCTAAAGCTGGGGGGGGCCCCTACGAGCAGTACTTC.

This clonotype was seen only a few times. The chain employs TRBV9 and TRBJ1-1, with a possible D match to TRBD1 (5 bases). The CDR3 spans 15 residues. The V gene lost 3 bases and the J gene lost 0 bases, with 12 bases spanning the gap. Per the germline V gene, CDR1 is SGDLS and CDR2 is YYNGEE. CDR3: CASSAGSGMNTEAFF. Written as DNA, the CDR3 is TGTGCCAGCAGCGCAGGGTCGGGGATGAACACTGAAGCTTTCTTT.

Comment on this clonotype: A clone one base away is much larger, so this may be a read error. The chain links TRBV7-2 to TRBJ2-3, with no clear D. Germline-derived CDR1 and CDR2 are SGHTA and FQGNSA. The CDR3 spans 14 residues. This CDR3 reads CASSLEQLPDMQYF. CDR3 coding DNA: TGTGCCAGCAGCTTAGAGCAACTACCAGATATGCAGTATTTT.

This clonotype was seen at least ten times. This rearrangement joins TRBV5-6 to TRBJ1-1, with no clear D. Trimming cost V 4 bases and J 8 bases, with 12 bases left between them. Germline V gives CDR1 SGHDT, CDR2 YYEEEE. There are 12 residues in the CDR3. The chain's CDR3 is CASSRSTPEAFF. CDR3 DNA: TGTGCCAGCAGCAGGTCAACACCCGAAGCTTTCTTT.